The clone carrying this T cell receptor (beta chain) showed up many times. TCRdb's copy holds only in-frame clones and misses some; the assay was immunoSEQ multiplex PCR. The repertoire holds roughly 250,000 clones, with approximately 87% as singletons. The V end was cut by 2 bases, the J end by 13 bases, with 20 bases between. Germline lookup yields CDR1 LGHDT and CDR2 YNNKEL (reference sequence). The CDR3 extends over 15 amino acids. This sample was taken from a study of blood T cell repertoires in COVID-19. The material sequenced was peripheral blood. This chain links TRBV3-1 (or the pseudogene TRBV3-2) with TRBJ2-2, with D perhaps TRBD2 (7 bases). This clonotype originated in a woman in her 30s with COVID-19, enrolled during active disease. CDR3 protein: CASSQWGGPNKRLFF. In DNA form, the CDR3 reads TGTGCCAGCAGCCAATGGGGGGGCCCCAATAAAAGGCTGTTTTTT.